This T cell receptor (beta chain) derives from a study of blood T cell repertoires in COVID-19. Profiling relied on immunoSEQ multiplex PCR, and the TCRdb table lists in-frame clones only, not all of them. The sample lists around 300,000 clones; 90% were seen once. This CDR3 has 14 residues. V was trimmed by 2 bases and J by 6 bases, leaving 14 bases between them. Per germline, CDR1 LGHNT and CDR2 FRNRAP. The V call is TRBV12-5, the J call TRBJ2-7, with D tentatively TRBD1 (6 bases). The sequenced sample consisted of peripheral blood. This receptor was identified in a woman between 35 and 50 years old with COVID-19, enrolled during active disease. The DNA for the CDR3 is TGTGCTAGTGGTTTGCTATCTACACAGGGCGAGCAGTACTTC. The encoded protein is CASGLLSTQGEQYF.